The clone carrying this TCR beta chain was observed a single time. The germline CDR1 and CDR2 sequences are SGHRS and YFSETQ. The CDR3 sequence is 13 residues long. V was pared by 7 bases and J by 8 bases, with 15 bases between. This record belongs to a study of blood T cell repertoires in COVID-19. Study details: Material from acute and convalescent COVID-19 was sourced from the United States, Italy and Spain. PBMCs, B-cell-depleted T cells, or T cells were the source of the cDNA or gDNA that made up the material.

Only in-frame clones appear in the TCRdb table, and some are missing; sequencing was by immunoSEQ multiplex PCR. The sample lists around 300,000 clones, roughly 85% occurring once. This chain links TRBV5-1 with TRBJ1-4, with unresolved D. This sequence was found in a human donor in a cohort sampled during active COVID-19. The sequencing input was peripheral blood. CDR3 DNA sequence: TGCGCCAGCCGGGAAGGTTCCGTAGAAAAACTGTTTTTT. It translates to CASREGSVEKLFF.